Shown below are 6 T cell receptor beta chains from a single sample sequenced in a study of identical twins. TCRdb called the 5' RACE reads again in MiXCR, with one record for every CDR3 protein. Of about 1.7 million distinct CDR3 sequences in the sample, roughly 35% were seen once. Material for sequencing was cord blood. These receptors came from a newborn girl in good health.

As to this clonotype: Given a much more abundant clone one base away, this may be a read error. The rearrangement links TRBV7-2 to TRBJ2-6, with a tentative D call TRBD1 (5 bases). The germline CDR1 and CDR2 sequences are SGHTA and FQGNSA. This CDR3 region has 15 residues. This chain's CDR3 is CASSLANSGANVQTF. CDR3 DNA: TGTGCCAGCAGCTTAGCAAACTCTGGGGCCAACGTCCAGACTTTC.

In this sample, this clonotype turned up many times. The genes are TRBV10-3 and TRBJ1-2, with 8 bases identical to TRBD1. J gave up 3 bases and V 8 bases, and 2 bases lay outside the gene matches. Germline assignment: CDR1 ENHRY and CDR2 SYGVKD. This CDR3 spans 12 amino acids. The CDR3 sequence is CAIGGQDYGYTF. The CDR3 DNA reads TGTGCCATCGGGGGACAGGACTATGGCTACACCTTC.

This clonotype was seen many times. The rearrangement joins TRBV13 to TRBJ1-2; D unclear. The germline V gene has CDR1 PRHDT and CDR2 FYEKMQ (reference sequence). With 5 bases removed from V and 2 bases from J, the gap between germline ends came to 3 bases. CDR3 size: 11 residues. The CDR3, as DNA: TGTGCCAGCAGCAAAAACTATGGCTACACCTTC. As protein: CASSKNYGYTF. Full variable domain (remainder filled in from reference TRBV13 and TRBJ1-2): AAGVIQSPRHLIKEKRETATLKCYPIPRHDTVYWYQQGPGQDPQFLISFYEKMQSDKGSIPDRFSAQQFSDYHSELNMSSLELGDSALYFCASSKNYGYTFGSGTRLTVV.

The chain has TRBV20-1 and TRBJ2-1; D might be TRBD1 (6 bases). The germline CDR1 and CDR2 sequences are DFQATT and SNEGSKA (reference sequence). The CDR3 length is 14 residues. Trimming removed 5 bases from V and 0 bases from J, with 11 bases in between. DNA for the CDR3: TGCAGTGCTCTAACAGGGTCCTCCTACAATGAGCAGTTCTTC. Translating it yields CSALTGSSYNEQFF.

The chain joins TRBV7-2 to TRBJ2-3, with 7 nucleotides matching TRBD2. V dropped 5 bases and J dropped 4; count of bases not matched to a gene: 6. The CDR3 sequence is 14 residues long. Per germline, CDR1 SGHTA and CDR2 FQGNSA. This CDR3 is CASSPGLVPDTQYF. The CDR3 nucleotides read TGTGCCAGCAGCCCTGGACTAGTTCCAGATACGCAGTATTTT.

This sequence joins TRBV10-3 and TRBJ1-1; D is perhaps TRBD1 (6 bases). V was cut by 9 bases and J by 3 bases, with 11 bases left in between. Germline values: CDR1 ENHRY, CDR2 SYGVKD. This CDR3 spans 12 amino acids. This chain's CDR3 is CAIQGWDTEAFF. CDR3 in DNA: TGTGCCATACAGGGTTGGGACACTGAAGCTTTCTTT.